Below are 3 T cell receptor beta chains sequenced from a single sample in a study of cytomegalovirus exposure and HLA in healthy donors. This PCR relied on a set of 60 Vbeta primers and 13 Jbeta primers. Generated by immunoSEQ multiplex PCR, the TCRdb table keeps only in-frame clones and is missing some. The sample has around 95,000 clones, 74% seen once. Sequencing was done on a sample of PBMCs. Receptors originate from a male donor in good health and CMV-seronegative.

V and J are TRBV19 and TRBJ2-7, with a weak D call TRBD1 (6 bases). Germline CDR1 is LNHDA and CDR2 is SQIVND (reference sequence). The CDR3 loop spans 14 amino acids. Trimming took off 4 bases at V and 1 base at J, with 11 bases between the two ends. The CDR3 sequence is CASSRDRKSYEQYF. The CDR3 nucleotides are TGTGCCAGTAGTAGAGACAGGAAATCCTACGAGCAGTACTTC.

The chain couples TRBV11-2 to TRBJ2-5; 9 nucleotides agree with TRBD1. After removal of 5 bases from V and 4 bases from J, the junction contained 5 bases not matched to a gene. The germline CDR1 and CDR2 sequences are SGHAT and FQNNGV. The CDR3 contains 14 residues. The CDR3 protein is CASSPTDRGETQYF. DNA for the CDR3: TGTGCCAGCAGCCCAACGGACAGGGGAGAGACCCAGTACTTC. The full variable domain, rest sourced from reference TRBV11-2 and TRBJ2-5, is EAGVAQSPRYKIIEKRQSVAFWCNPISGHATLYWYQQILGQGPKLLIQFQNNGVVDDSQLPKDRFSAERLKGVDSTLKIQPAKLEDSAVYLCASSPTDRGETQYFGPGTRLLVL.

V is TRBV7-2 and J is TRBJ1-4; possible D gene TRBD1, 6 bases. V was trimmed by 2 bases and J by 5 bases, leaving 9 bases between them. The germline CDR1 and CDR2 sequences are SGHTA and FQGNSA. The CDR3 totals 14 residues. The DNA for the CDR3 is TGTGCCAGCAGCTTAAGGGGGAAGAATGAAAAACTGTTTTTT. Amino acid sequence: CASSLRGKNEKLFF.